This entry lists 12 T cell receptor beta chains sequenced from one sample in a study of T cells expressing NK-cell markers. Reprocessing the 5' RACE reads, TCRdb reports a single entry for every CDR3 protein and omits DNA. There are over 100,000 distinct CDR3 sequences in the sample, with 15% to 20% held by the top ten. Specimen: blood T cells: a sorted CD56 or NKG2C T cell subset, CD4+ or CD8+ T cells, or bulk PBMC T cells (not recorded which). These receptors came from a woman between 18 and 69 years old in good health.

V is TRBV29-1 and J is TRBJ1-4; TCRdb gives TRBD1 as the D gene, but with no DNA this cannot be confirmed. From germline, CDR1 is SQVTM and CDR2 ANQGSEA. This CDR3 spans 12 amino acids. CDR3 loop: CSVPGTYEKLFF.

The CDR3 protein is CASSLHPGQEETQYF. The gene calls are TRBV12-3 or TRBV12-4 and TRBJ2-5; absent DNA, TCRdb's TRBD1 call cannot be checked. The CDR3 has 15 residues.

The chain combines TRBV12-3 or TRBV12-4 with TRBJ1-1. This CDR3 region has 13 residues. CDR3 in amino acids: CASRPDHNTEAFF.

The CDR3 reads CASSLYARAQYF. The rearrangement uses TRBV12-3 or TRBV12-4 and TRBJ2-5; TCRdb's assignment of TRBD1 cannot be checked, as there is no DNA. This CDR3 has 12 residues.

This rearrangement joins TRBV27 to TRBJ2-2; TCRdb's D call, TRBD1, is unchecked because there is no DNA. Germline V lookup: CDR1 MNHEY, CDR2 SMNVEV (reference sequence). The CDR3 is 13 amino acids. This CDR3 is CASSLMGGGELFF.

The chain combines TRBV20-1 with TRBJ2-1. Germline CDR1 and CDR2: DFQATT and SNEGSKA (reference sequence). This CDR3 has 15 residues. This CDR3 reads CSARDVQTDGGEQFF.

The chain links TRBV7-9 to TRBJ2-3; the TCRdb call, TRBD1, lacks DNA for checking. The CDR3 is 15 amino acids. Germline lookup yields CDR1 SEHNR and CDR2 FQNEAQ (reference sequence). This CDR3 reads CASSRSQGRTDTQYF.

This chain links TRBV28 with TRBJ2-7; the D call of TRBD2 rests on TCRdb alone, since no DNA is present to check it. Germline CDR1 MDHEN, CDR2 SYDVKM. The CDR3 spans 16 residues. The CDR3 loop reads CASSPGRAGLFYEQYF. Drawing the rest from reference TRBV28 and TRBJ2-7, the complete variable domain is DVKVTQSSRYLVKRTGEKVFLECVQDMDHENMFWYRQDPGLGLRLIYFSYDVKMKEKGDIPEGYSVSREKKERFSLILESASTNQTSMYLCASSPGRAGLFYEQYFGPGTRLTVT.

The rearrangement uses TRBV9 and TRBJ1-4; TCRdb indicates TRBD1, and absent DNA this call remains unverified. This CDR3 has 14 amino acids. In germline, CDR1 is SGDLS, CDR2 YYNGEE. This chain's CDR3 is CASSGGGFNEKLFF.

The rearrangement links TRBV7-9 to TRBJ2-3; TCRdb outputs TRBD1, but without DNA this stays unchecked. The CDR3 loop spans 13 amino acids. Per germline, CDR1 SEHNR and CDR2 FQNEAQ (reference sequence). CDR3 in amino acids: CASSINRGDTQYF.

CDR3 loop: CASSLVAPAETQYF. V gene TRBV7-2 combines with J gene TRBJ2-5; TCRdb names TRBD1, which stays unverified in the absence of DNA. Germline V CDR1 and CDR2: SGHTA, FQGNSA. The CDR3 spans 14 residues.

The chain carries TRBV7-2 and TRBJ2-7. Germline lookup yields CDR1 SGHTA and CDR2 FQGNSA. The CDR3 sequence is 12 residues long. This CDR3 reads CASTDGVYEQYF.